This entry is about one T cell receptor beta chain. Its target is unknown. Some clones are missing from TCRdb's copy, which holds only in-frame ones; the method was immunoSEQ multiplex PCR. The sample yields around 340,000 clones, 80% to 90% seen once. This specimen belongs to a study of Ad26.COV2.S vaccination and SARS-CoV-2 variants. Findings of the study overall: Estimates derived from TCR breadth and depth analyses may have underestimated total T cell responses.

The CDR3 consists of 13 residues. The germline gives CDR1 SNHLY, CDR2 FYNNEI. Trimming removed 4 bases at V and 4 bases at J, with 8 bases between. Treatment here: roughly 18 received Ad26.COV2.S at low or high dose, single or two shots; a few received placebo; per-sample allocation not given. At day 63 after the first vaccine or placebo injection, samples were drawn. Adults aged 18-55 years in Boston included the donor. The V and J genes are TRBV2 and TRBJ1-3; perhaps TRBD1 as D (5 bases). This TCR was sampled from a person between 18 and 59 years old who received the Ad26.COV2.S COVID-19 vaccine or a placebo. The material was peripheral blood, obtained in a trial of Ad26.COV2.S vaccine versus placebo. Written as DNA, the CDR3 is TGTGCCAGCAGTGGGACATCCGGAAACACCATATATTTT. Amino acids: CASSGTSGNTIYF. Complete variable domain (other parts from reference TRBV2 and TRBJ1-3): EPEVTQTPSHQVTQMGQEVILRCVPISNHLYFYWYRQILGQKVEFLVSFYNNEISEKSEIFDDQFSVERPDGSNFTLKIRSTKLEDSAMYFCASSGTSGNTIYFGEGSWLTVV.